The 12 T cell receptor beta chains reported below all come from one sample, sequenced in a study of cytomegalovirus exposure and HLA in healthy donors. Libraries were prepared by immunoSEQ multiplex PCR; TCRdb keeps only in-frame clonotypes and omits some of them. Of approximately 100,000 clones listed, around nine tenths were seen once; the top ten hold about 2%. Sequencing was performed on PBMCs. The receptors come from a woman aged 18-29 years in good health and CMV-seronegative.

This chain links TRBV6-6 with TRBJ2-1; the match to TRBD2 covers 11 bases. The V segment lost 10 bases and the J segment 6 bases; nucleotides outside the gene matches: 5. Germline V CDR1 and CDR2: MNHNY, SVGAGI (reference sequence). The CDR3 runs 13 residues. This CDR3 is CATLAGGPNEQFF. CDR3 in DNA: TGTGCCACCTTAGCGGGGGGGCCCAATGAGCAGTTCTTC.

The chain is built from TRBV27 and TRBJ2-2, with TRBD2 identical over 9 bases. Germline V gene lookup returns CDR1 MNHEY and CDR2 SMNVEV (reference sequence). V was pared by 1 base and J by 2 bases, with 2 bases of the junction left unmatched. This CDR3 comprises 16 residues. The CDR3 sequence is CASSLFSGSNTGELFF. CDR3 bases: TGTGCCAGCAGTTTATTTAGCGGGAGTAACACCGGGGAGCTGTTTTTT.

This chain connects TRBV18 to TRBJ2-7; 14 bases align to TRBD2. The ends lost 4 bases at V and 5 bases at J; junction bases unmatched: 13. Germline V gene lookup returns CDR1 KGHSH and CDR2 LQKENI. This CDR3 region has 18 residues. This CDR3 is CASSQGSGTSGSLNEQYF. CDR3 coding DNA: TGTGCCAGCTCACAGGGTAGTGGGACTAGCGGGAGTCTCAACGAGCAGTACTTC. Looking up the rest from reference TRBV18 and TRBJ2-7 gives the full variable domain: NAGVMQNPRHLVRRRGQEARLRCSPMKGHSHVYWYRQLPEEGLKFMVYLQKENIIDESGMPKERFSAEFPKEGPSILRIQQVVRGDSAAYFCASSQGSGTSGSLNEQYFGPGTRLTVT.

The chain recombines TRBV27 with TRBJ2-1, with D unresolved. Trimming pared 0 bases from V and 7 bases from J, leaving 10 bases between. CDR3 size: 14 residues. Germline V gives CDR1 MNHEY, CDR2 SMNVEV (reference sequence). The CDR3 is CASSLSYETNEQFF. The CDR3 coding sequence is TGTGCCAGCAGTTTATCATACGAGACTAATGAGCAGTTCTTC.

This clone was picked up many times. The chain joins TRBV6-4 to TRBJ2-3; D call uncertain. Germline loops: CDR1 MRHNA, CDR2 SNTAGT. Trimming shortened V by 4 bases and J by 1 base, and 6 bases separated the two germline ends. The CDR3 runs 13 residues. The CDR3 coding sequence is TGTGCCAGCAGTGTATCCGGCACAGATACGCAGTATTTT. Translated: CASSVSGTDTQYF.

This sequence joins TRBV4-2 and TRBJ2-1; D not certain. V dropped 0 bases and J dropped 2 bases, with 8 bases sitting between them. Germline V lookup: CDR1 LGHNA, CDR2 YNFKEQ. CDR3 length: 15 amino acids. CDR3 residues: CASSQDSLAYNEQFF. The CDR3 bases are TGTGCCAGCAGCCAAGATAGCCTAGCCTACAATGAGCAGTTCTTC.

The V gene is TRBV28, the J gene TRBJ1-5; possibly TRBD1 for D (6 bases). Germline V CDR1 and CDR2: MDHEN, SYDVKM. V shed 3 bases and J shed 6 bases, with 12 bases lying between them. The CDR3 totals 14 residues. The CDR3 region is CASSFRARGQPQHF. CDR3 DNA: TGTGCCAGCAGTTTCAGGGCCAGGGGTCAGCCCCAGCATTTT.

V and J are TRBV4-3 and TRBJ2-1; 7 bases map to TRBD2. V lost 0 bases, J lost 9 bases, and 11 bases stayed unmatched. The V gene's germline CDR1 is LGHNA and CDR2 YSLEER. This CDR3 spans 16 amino acids. The CDR3 bases are TGCGCCAGCAGCCAAGATCCGGGACTAACCTCGACTGAGCAGTTCTTC. Amino acid sequence: CASSQDPGLTSTEQFF.

V is TRBV6-5 and J is TRBJ2-6, with a possible D match to TRBD1 (5 bases). Trimming took 0 bases from V and 1 from J, leaving 7 bases between them. Germline V gene sequence: CDR1 MNHEY, CDR2 SVGAGI. The CDR3 has 16 amino acids. CDR3: CASSYSGQSGANVLTF. DNA of the CDR3: TGTGCCAGCAGTTACTCCGGACAATCTGGGGCCAACGTCCTGACTTTC.

V usage is TRBV5-1 and J usage is TRBJ2-3; a possible D gene is TRBD1 (6 bases). From germline, CDR1 is SGHRS and CDR2 YFSETQ. Deletions cut 5 bases from V and 5 bases from J, with 18 bases between. The CDR3 is 15 residues long. Written as DNA, the CDR3 is TGCGCCAGCAGGTCCCATTTAGGCAGGGGAGATACGCAGTATTTT. Its translation: CASRSHLGRGDTQYF. Full variable domain (outside the CDR3, taken from reference TRBV5-1 and TRBJ2-3): KAGVTQTPRYLIKTRGQQVTLSCSPISGHRSVSWYQQTPGQGLQFLFEYFSETQRNKGNFPGRFSGRQFSNSRSEMNVSTLELGDSALYLCASRSHLGRGDTQYFGPGTRLTVL.

This clone appeared a single time. The gene calls are TRBV29-1 and TRBJ2-1, with TRBD1 identical over 11 bases. The junction had 5 bases not matched to a gene; V was cut back by 8 bases and J by 8 bases. CDR1 SQVTM and CDR2 ANQGSEA come from the germline V gene. This CDR3 is built from 12 residues. CDR3 sequence (DNA): TGCAGCTGGACAGGGGGCAACGATGAGCAGTTCTTC. This translates into CSWTGGNDEQFF.

This clone was detected once. One end of the junction varies from germline; a read error may be responsible. This chain connects TRBV30 to TRBJ1-5; D is uncertain. This CDR3 has 14 residues. Per germline, CDR1 GTSNPN and CDR2 SVGIG (reference sequence). CDR3 sequence reads: CAWDSGLRREPQHF. The CDR3 DNA follows: TGTGCCTGGGACTCGGGCCTTAGAAGGGAGCCTCAGCATTTT. Complete variable domain (other parts from reference TRBV30 and TRBJ1-5): SQTIHQWPATLVQPVGSPLSLECTVEGTSNPNLYWYRQAAGRGLQLLFYSVGIGQISSEVPQNLSASRPQDRQFILSSKKLLLSDSGFYLCAWDSGLRREPQHFGDGTRLSIL.